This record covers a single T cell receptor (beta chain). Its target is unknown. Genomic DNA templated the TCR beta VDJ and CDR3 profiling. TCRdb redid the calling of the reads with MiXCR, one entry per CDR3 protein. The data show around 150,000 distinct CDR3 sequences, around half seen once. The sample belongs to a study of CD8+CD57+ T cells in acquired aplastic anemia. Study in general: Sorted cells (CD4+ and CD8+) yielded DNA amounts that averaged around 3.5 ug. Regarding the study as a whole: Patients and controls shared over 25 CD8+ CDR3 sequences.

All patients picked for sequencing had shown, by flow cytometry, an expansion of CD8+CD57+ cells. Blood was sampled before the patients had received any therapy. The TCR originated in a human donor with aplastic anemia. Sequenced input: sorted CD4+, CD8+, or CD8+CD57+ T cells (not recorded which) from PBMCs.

CDR3 DNA: TGTGCCAGCAGTTTCCCGGGGGGCACAGATACGCAGTATTTT. It specifies CASSFPGGTDTQYF. The chain links TRBV6-6 to TRBJ2-3; tentatively, D is TRBD2 (6 bases). The CDR3 has 14 residues. Between the trimmed V and J ends, which lost 4 bases and 1 base, there was a span of 9 bases. Germline V gene lookup returns CDR1 MNHNY and CDR2 SVGAGI (reference sequence).